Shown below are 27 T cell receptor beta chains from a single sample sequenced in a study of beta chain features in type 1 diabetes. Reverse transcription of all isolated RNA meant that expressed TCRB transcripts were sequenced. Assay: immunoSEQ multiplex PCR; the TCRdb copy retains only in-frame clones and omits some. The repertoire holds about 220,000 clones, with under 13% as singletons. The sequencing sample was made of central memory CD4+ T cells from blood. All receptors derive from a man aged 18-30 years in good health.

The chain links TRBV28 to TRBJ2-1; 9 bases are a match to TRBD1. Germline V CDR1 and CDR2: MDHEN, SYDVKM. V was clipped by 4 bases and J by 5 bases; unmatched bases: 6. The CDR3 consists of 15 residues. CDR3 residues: CASSSPGQGHNEQFF. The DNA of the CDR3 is TGTGCCAGCAGTTCACCGGGACAGGGACACAATGAGCAGTTCTTC.

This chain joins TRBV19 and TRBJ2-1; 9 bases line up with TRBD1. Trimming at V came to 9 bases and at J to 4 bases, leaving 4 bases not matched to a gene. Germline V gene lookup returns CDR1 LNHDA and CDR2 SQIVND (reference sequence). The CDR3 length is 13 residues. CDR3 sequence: CASTGTGYNEQFF. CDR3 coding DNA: TGTGCCAGCACCGGGACAGGGTACAATGAGCAGTTCTTC.

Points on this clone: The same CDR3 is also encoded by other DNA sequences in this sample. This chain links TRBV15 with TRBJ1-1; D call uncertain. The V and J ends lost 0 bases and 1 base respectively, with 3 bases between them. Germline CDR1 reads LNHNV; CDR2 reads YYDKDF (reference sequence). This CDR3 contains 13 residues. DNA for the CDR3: TGTGCCACCAGCAGAGACCCGAACACTGAAGCTTTCTTT. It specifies CATSRDPNTEAFF.

Written as DNA, the CDR3 is TGTGCCAGCAGCTTAGTTGTAAGCGGAGGCCAAACAGATACGCAGTATTTT. Translating gives CASSLVVSGGQTDTQYF. The genes are TRBV11-2 and TRBJ2-3, with D possibly TRBD2 on 5 matching bases. The V gene's germline CDR1 is SGHAT and CDR2 FQNNGV. The CDR3 extends over 17 amino acids. V dropped 1 base and J dropped 3 bases, with 17 bases sitting between them.

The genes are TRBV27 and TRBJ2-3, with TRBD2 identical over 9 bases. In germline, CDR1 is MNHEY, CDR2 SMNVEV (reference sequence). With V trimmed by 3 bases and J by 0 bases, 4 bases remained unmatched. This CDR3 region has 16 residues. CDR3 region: CASSFSGGGSTDTQYF. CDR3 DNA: TGTGCCAGCAGTTTTAGCGGGGGAGGAAGCACAGATACGCAGTATTTT.

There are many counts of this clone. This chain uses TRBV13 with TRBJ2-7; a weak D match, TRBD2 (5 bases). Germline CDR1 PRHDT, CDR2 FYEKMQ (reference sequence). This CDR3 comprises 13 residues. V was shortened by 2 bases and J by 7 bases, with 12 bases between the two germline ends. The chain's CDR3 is CASSLRWGDEQYF. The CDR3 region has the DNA TGTGCCAGCAGCTTACGTTGGGGAGATGAGCAGTACTTC.

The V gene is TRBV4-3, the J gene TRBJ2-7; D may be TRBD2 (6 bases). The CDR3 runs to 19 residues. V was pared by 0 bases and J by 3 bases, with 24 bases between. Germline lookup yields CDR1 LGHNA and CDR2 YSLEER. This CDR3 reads CASSQDRVRDLVGGYEQYF. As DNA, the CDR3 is TGCGCCAGCAGCCAAGATCGGGTGCGGGATCTCGTGGGGGGCTACGAGCAGTACTTC.

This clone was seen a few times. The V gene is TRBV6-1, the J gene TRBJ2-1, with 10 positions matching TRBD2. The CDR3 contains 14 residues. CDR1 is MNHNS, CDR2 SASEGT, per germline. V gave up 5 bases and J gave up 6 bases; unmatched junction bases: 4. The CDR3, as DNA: TGTGCCAGCAGTCAACAGCGGGAGGGCAATGAGCAGTTCTTC. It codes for CASSQQREGNEQFF.

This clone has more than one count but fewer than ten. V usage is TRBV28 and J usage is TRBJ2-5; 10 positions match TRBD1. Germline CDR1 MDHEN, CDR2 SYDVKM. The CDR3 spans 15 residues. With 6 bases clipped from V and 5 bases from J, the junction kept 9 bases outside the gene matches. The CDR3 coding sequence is TGTGCCAGCAGCACACGACAGGGGGCTTTGGAGACCCAGTACTTC. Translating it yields CASSTRQGALETQYF.

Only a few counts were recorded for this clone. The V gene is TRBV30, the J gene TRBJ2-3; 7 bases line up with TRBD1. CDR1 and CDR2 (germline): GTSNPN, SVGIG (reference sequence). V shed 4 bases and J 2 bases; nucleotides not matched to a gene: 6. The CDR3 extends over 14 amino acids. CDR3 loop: CAWTSGQLTDTQYF. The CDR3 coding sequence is TGTGCCTGGACCTCGGGACAGCTCACAGATACGCAGTATTTT.

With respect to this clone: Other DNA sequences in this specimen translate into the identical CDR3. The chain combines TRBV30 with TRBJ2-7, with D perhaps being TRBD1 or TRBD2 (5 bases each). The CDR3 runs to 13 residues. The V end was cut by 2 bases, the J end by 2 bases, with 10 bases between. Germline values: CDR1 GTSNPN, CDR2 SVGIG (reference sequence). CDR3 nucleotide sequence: TGTGCCTGGAGTCTGGGGCGGGCCTACGAGCAGTACTTC. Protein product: CAWSLGRAYEQYF.

The CDR3 DNA reads as TGTGCCAGCAGTGAAGTGGGGATAAATCAGCCCCAGCATTTT. It yields the protein CASSEVGINQPQHF. The chain joins TRBV6-1 to TRBJ1-5; no firm D call. Looked up from germline, CDR1 is MNHNS and CDR2 is SASEGT. This CDR3 has 14 amino acids. Deletions cut 1 base from V and 4 bases from J, with 8 bases between.

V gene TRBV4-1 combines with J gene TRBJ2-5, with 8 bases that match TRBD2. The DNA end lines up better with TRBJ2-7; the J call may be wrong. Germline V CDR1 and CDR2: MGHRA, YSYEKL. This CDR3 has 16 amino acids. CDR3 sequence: CASSQDFGGRPYEQYF. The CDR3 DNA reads TGCGCCAGCAGCCAAGATTTTGGCGGGAGGCCCTACGAGCAGTACTTC.

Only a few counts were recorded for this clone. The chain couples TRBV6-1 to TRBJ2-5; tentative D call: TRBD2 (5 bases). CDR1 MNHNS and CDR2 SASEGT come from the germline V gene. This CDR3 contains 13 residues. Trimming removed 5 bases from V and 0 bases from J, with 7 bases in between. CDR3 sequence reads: CASSLDYQETQYF. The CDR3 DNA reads TGTGCCAGCAGTCTGGACTACCAAGAGACCCAGTACTTC.

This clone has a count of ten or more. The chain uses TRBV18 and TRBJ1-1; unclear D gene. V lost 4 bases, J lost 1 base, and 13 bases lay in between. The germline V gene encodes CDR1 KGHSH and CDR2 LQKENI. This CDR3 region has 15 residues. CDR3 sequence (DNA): TGTGCCAGCTCACACAATCAGGTGACGAACACTGAAGCTTTCTTT. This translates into CASSHNQVTNTEAFF. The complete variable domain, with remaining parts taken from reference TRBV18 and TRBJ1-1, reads NAGVMQNPRHLVRRRGQEARLRCSPMKGHSHVYWYRQLPEEGLKFMVYLQKENIIDESGMPKERFSAEFPKEGPSILRIQQVVRGDSAAYFCASSHNQVTNTEAFFGQGTRLTVV.

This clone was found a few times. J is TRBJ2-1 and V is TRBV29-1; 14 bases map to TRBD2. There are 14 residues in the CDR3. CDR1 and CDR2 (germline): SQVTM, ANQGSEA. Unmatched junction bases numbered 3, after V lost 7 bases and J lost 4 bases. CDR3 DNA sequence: TGCAGCGACCGACTAGCGGGAGGGTACAATGAGCAGTTCTTC. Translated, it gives CSDRLAGGYNEQFF.

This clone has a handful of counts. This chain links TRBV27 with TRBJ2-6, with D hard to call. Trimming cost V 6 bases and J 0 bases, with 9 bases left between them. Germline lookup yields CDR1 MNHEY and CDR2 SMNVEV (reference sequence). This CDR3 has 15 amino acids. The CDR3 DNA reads TGTGCCAGCAGGGCAGGTATCTCTGGGGCCAACGTCCTGACTTTC. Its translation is CASRAGISGANVLTF. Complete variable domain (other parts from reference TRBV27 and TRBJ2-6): EAQVTQNPRYLITVTGKKLTVTCSQNMNHEYMSWYRQDPGLGLRQIYYSMNVEVTDKGDVPEGYKVSRKEKRNFPLILESPSPNQTSLYFCASRAGISGANVLTFGAGSRLTVL.

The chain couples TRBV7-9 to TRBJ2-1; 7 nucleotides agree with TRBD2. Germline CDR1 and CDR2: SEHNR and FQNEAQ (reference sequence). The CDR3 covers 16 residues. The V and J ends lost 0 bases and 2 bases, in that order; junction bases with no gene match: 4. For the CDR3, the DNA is TGTGCCAGCAGCTTAGCCTCTAGCGGTGCCTACAATGAGCAGTTCTTC. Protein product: CASSLASSGAYNEQFF.

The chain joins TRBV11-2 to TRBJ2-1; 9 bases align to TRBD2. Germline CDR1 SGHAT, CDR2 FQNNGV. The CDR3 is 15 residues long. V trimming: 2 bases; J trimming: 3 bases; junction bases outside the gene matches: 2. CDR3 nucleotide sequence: TGTGCCAGCAGCTTAAGACTAGCGGACTACAATGAGCAGTTCTTC. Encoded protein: CASSLRLADYNEQFF.

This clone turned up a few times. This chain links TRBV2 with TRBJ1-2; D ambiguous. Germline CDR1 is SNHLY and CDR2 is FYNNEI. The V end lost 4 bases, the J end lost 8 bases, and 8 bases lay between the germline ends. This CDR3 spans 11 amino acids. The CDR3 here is CASSGVIGYTF. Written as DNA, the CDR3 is TGTGCCAGCAGTGGTGTCATCGGCTACACCTTC.

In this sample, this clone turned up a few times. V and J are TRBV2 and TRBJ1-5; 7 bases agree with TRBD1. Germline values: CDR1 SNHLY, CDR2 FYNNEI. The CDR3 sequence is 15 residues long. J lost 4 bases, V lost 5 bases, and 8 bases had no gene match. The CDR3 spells CASSPQTGLNQPQHF. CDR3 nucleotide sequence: TGTGCCAGCAGTCCCCAGACAGGGTTGAATCAGCCCCAGCATTTT.

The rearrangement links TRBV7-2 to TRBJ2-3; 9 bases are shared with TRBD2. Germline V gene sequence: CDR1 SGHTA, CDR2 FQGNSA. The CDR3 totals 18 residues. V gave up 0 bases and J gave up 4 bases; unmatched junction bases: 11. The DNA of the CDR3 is TGTGCCAGCAGCTTAGCCCTTAGTAGCGGGAGAGTCTCAGATACGCAGTATTTT. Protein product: CASSLALSSGRVSDTQYF.

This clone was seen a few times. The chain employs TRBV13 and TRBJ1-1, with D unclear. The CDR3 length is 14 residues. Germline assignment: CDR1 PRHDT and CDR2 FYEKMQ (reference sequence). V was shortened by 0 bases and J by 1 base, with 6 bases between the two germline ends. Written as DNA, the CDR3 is TGTGCCAGCAGCTTAGGACGGGGGAACACTGAAGCTTTCTTT. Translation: CASSLGRGNTEAFF.

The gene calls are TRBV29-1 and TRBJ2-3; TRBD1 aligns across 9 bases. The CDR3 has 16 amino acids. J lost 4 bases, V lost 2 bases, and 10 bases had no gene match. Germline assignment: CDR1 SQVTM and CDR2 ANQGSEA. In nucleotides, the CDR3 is TGCAGCGTTGAAACCCCGACAGGGGGGAGGGCAGATACGCAGTATTTT. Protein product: CSVETPTGGRADTQYF.

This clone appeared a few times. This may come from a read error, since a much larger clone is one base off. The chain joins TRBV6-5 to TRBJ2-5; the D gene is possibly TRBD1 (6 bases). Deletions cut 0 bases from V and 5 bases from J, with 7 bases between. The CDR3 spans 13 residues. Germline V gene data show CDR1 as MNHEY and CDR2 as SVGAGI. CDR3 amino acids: CASSYSRGETQYF. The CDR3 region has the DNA TGTGCCAGCAGTTACTCGAGGGGGGAGACCCAGTACTTC.

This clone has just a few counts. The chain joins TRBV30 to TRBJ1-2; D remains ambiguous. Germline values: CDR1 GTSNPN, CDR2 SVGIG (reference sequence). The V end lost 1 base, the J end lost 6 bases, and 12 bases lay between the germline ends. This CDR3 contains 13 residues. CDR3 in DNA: TGTGCCTGGAGTGAGGTCTACGAAGATGGCTACACCTTC. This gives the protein CAWSEVYEDGYTF.

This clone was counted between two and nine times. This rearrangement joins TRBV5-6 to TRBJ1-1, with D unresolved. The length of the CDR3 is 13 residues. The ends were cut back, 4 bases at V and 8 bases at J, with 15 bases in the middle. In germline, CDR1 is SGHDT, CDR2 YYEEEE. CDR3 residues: CASSLRTLLEAFF. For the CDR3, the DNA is TGTGCCAGCAGCCTAAGGACTCTCCTGGAAGCTTTCTTT.